A single sample is the source of the 20 T cell receptor beta chains below, sequenced in a study of cytomegalovirus exposure and HLA in healthy donors. The PCR ran on 60 Vbeta and 13 Jbeta primers. TCRdb's copy holds only in-frame clones and misses some; the assay was immunoSEQ multiplex PCR. The repertoire holds around 99,000 clones, roughly 79% seen once, with more than 6% in the top ten. The sample consisted of PBMCs. These receptors were collected from a woman between 45 and 60 years old in good health and CMV-seropositive.

In this sample, this clone turned up once. The chain couples TRBV4-1 to TRBJ2-5, with D maybe TRBD2 (6 bases). The CDR3 sequence is 15 residues long. V shed 1 base and J shed 4 bases, with 13 bases lying between them. Germline V gives CDR1 MGHRA, CDR2 YSYEKL. The DNA for the CDR3 is TGCGCCAGCAGCCAAGGGAGGGCAGGGCCAGAGACCCAGTACTTC. This sequence encodes CASSQGRAGPETQYF.

This clone was found a few times. V usage is TRBV18 and J usage is TRBJ2-5, with TRBD2 identical over 7 bases. Looked up from germline, CDR1 is KGHSH and CDR2 is LQKENI. CDR3 length equals 14 residues. The V gene end was trimmed by 1 base and the J gene end by 2 bases; junction bases not matched to a gene: 1. In DNA, the CDR3 is TGTGCCAGCTCACCACGGACTAGACAAGAGACCCAGTACTTC. Encoded protein: CASSPRTRQETQYF.

In DNA, the CDR3 is TGTGCCAGCAGTTACGGTGGACAGACCTCGCGCTACACCTTC. As protein: CASSYGGQTSRYTF. The chain employs TRBV6-6 and TRBJ1-2; D is possibly TRBD1 (6 bases). The V end was cut by 2 bases, the J end by 9 bases, with 16 bases between. The germline CDR1 and CDR2 sequences are MNHNY and SVGAGI (reference sequence). The CDR3 loop spans 14 amino acids.

V and J are TRBV7-8 and TRBJ1-2; D gene ambiguous. The CDR3 runs to 13 residues. Deletions cut 1 base from V and 5 bases from J, with 8 bases between. Germline CDR1 is SGHVS and CDR2 is FQNEAQ. The CDR3: CASSLGGLYGYTF. The DNA of the CDR3 is TGTGCCAGCAGCTTAGGTGGTCTATATGGCTACACCTTC.

This clone was seen more than once but under ten times. The chain joins TRBV4-1 to TRBJ2-1; tentatively, D is TRBD2 (6 bases). This CDR3 comprises 16 residues. Germline V gene sequence: CDR1 MGHRA, CDR2 YSYEKL. The V end was cut by 0 bases, the J end by 3 bases, with 12 bases between. CDR3 sequence: CASSQEEGAGYNEQFF. In DNA, the CDR3 is TGCGCCAGCAGCCAAGAAGAGGGAGCGGGCTACAATGAGCAGTTCTTC.

This clone was observed a few times. This chain connects TRBV27 to TRBJ2-6; the match to TRBD1 covers 7 bases. The germline V gene encodes CDR1 MNHEY and CDR2 SMNVEV (reference sequence). V was pared by 6 bases and J by 2 bases, with 10 bases of the junction left unmatched. This CDR3 region has 17 residues. The DNA for the CDR3 is TGTGCCAGCAGGCTGACAGGGACGAGCACTGGGGCCAACGTCCTGACTTTC. This translates into CASRLTGTSTGANVLTF.

The chain uses TRBV4-3 and TRBJ2-7; D may be TRBD1 (5 bases). With 2 bases removed from V and 6 bases from J, the gap between germline ends came to 20 bases. Germline V gives CDR1 LGHNA, CDR2 YSLEER. The CDR3 is made up of 16 amino acids. CDR3 loop: CASSQSHPPGKGEQYF. The CDR3 coding sequence is TGCGCCAGCAGCCAATCGCATCCGCCAGGGAAGGGCGAGCAGTACTTC.

CDR3 coding DNA: TGTGCCAGCAGCTTGCGACAGGGGAATTCACCCCTCCACTTT. This encodes CASSLRQGNSPLHF. The chain recombines TRBV7-6 with TRBJ1-6; 8 bases line up with TRBD1. Trimming at V came to 3 bases and at J to 7 bases, leaving 2 bases not matched to a gene. CDR1 and CDR2 (germline): SGHVS, FNYEAQ. The CDR3 sequence is 14 residues long.

The chain is built from TRBV4-3 and TRBJ2-1; 9 nucleotides match TRBD2. With V trimmed by 5 bases and J by 3 bases, 5 bases remained unmatched. Germline V gene sequence: CDR1 LGHNA, CDR2 YSLEER. The CDR3 length is 15 residues. The CDR3: CASSEATSGYNEQFF. DNA of the CDR3: TGCGCCAGCAGCGAAGCGACTAGCGGCTACAATGAGCAGTTCTTC.

About this clone itself: The sample has other DNA sequences that encode this CDR3 too. V usage is TRBV4-3 and J usage is TRBJ2-1, with 8 bases matching TRBD2. The length of the CDR3 is 14 residues. The ends lost 1 base at V and 9 bases at J; junction bases unmatched: 5. Germline V gene data show CDR1 as LGHNA and CDR2 as YSLEER. The CDR3 loop is CASSQVGAGGEQFF. The CDR3 DNA reads as TGCGCCAGCAGCCAAGTCGGGGCGGGAGGTGAGCAGTTCTTC.

This rearrangement joins TRBV7-6 to TRBJ1-1; the D gene is possibly TRBD1 (5 bases). V shed 6 bases and J shed 5 bases, with 13 bases lying between them. The CDR3 runs 13 residues. Germline V lookup: CDR1 SGHVS, CDR2 FNYEAQ. The CDR3 nucleotides are TGTGCCAGCAGTTTGGGGCAACTTACTGAAGCTTTCTTT. This sequence encodes CASSLGQLTEAFF.

The chain carries TRBV7-6 and TRBJ2-7; 9 bases are shared with TRBD1. This CDR3 comprises 14 residues. In germline, CDR1 is SGHVS, CDR2 FNYEAQ. The V gene end was trimmed by 5 bases and the J gene end by 3 bases; junction bases not matched to a gene: 5. The CDR3 DNA sequence: TGTGCCAGCAGCGCCGGGACAGGGATCTACGAGCAGTACTTC. This encodes CASSAGTGIYEQYF.

The sample holds one count of this clone. The chain employs TRBV19 and TRBJ1-1; no definite D call. V was shortened by 5 bases and J by 5 bases, with 18 bases between the two germline ends. The CDR3 extends over 15 amino acids. The V gene's germline CDR1 is LNHDA and CDR2 SQIVND (reference sequence). The CDR3 nucleotides read TGTGCCAGTAGTTACCTCTCCGCCCCGAGGACTGAAGCTTTCTTT. As protein: CASSYLSAPRTEAFF.

The genes are TRBV7-2 and TRBJ2-3; TRBD2 aligns across 7 bases. Germline CDR1 is SGHTA and CDR2 is FQGNSA. CDR3 length: 17 residues. Unmatched junction bases numbered 13, after V lost 5 bases and J lost 2 bases. The CDR3 loop reads CASSPRTSMSPTDTQYF. The CDR3 region has the DNA TGTGCCAGCAGCCCCCGGACTAGTATGAGCCCCACAGATACGCAGTATTTT.

This chain connects TRBV6-1 to TRBJ2-7; 10 nucleotides match TRBD1. The length of the CDR3 is 12 residues. CDR1 and CDR2 (germline): MNHNS, SASEGT. With 8 bases clipped from V and 3 bases from J, the junction kept 1 base outside the gene matches. CDR3 sequence reads: CASDRGHYEQYF. For the CDR3, the DNA is TGTGCCAGCGACAGGGGGCACTACGAGCAGTACTTC.

The table lists this clone with a count of one. Other DNA sequences in this specimen translate into the identical CDR3. The chain has TRBV5-1 and TRBJ2-1, with TRBD2 matching 10 bases. The CDR3 is made up of 15 amino acids. The trim removed 3 bases at V and 7 bases at J, leaving 7 bases unmatched. Germline CDR1 SGHRS, CDR2 YFSETQ. CDR3 sequence reads: CASSSLAGVGNEQFF. CDR3 nucleotides: TGCGCCAGCAGCTCTCTAGCGGGAGTAGGTAATGAGCAGTTCTTC.

The chain has TRBV6-6 and TRBJ2-1; 12 bases are shared with TRBD1. The CDR3 has 15 amino acids. In germline, CDR1 is MNHNY, CDR2 SVGAGI (reference sequence). V lost 8 bases, J lost 8 bases, and 10 bases stayed unmatched. Here the CDR3 DNA reads TGTGCCAGCGCTAGTGGGGACAGGGGGCTGGATGAGCAGTTCTTC. This sequence encodes CASASGDRGLDEQFF.

This clone was recorded once. The V gene is TRBV4-2, the J gene TRBJ2-7, with no clear D. This CDR3 has 19 amino acids. Trimming shortened V by 1 base and J by 1 base, and 23 bases separated the two germline ends. Germline CDR1 and CDR2: LGHNA and YNFKEQ. The chain's CDR3 is CASSQGSGGGSTLSYEQYF. CDR3 DNA sequence: TGTGCCAGCAGCCAAGGATCCGGCGGTGGCAGCACATTATCCTACGAGCAGTACTTC.

This clone occurred once. This rearrangement joins TRBV9 to TRBJ2-5; tentative D call: TRBD2 (5 bases). Trimming took 4 bases from V and 1 from J, leaving 11 bases between them. This CDR3 has 14 residues. Germline CDR1 reads SGDLS; CDR2 reads YYNGEE. The CDR3 DNA sequence: TGTGCCAGCAGCCCAGGACTGATCCAAGAGACCCAGTACTTC. Translated, it gives CASSPGLIQETQYF.

V and J are TRBV27 and TRBJ2-5; 11 bases are a match to TRBD1. The CDR3 has 15 residues. Germline V gives CDR1 MNHEY, CDR2 SMNVEV (reference sequence). V shed 6 bases and J 1 base; nucleotides not matched to a gene: 4. The CDR3 spells CASSRGTGGQETQYF. The DNA for the CDR3 is TGTGCCAGCAGCCGCGGGACAGGGGGCCAAGAGACCCAGTACTTC.